This T cell receptor (beta chain) was captured by sequencing in a study of radiation and T cells in renal cell carcinoma. Trimming took 5 bases from V and 6 from J, leaving 11 bases between them. Germline V gene sequence: CDR1 MNHNY, CDR2 SVGAGI (reference sequence). The CDR3 length is 13 residues. Measured with immunoSEQ multiplex PCR; TCRdb has only the in-frame clones, and not every one. The table has tens of thousands of clones, over 80% seen once. The table lists this clone with a few counts. The time point here: blood 4 weeks post-SBRT, at nephrectomy. Treatment defined: 15 Gy SBRT to primary tumor, nephrectomy 4 weeks later. Nephrectomy followed 15 Gy stereotactic body radiation by 4 weeks.

The sequencing here drew on blood, taken from a patient whose treatment included radiotherapy and nephrectomy. The chain recombines TRBV6-6 with TRBJ1-5; D is perhaps TRBD1 (6 bases). This receptor was identified in a woman in her sixties or seventies with renal cell carcinoma. The CDR3 nucleotides read TGTGCCAGCAGTAGACAGGCCGTTCAGCCCCAGCATTTT. Protein sequence: CASSRQAVQPQHF.